This TCR beta chain was observed in a study of blood T cell repertoires in COVID-19. In the study overall: Samples of COVID-19 (acute and convalescent) were obtained from the United States, Italy and Spain. T cells, B-cell-depleted T cells, or PBMCs supplied cDNA or gDNA.

The CDR3 sequence is 16 residues long. How the authors handled the data: Amplified reference gene primers provided the basis for estimating nucleated cell counts. TCRdb's copy holds only in-frame clones and misses some; the assay was immunoSEQ multiplex PCR. D and trimming were read from the DNA, whereas the V and J calls and clone size are those reported in that table. Of about 260,000 clones in the sample, over 70% were seen once. Followed longitudinally, the Seattle patients had been enrolled during active infection. V gene TRBV21-1 combines with J gene TRBJ2-1; the table calls TRBD1, which could not be checked here. TRBV21-1 is described as a pseudogene. This TCR derives from a woman aged 65 to 85 with COVID-19, enrolled during active disease. The sequenced material came from peripheral blood. CDR3 bases: TGTGCCAGCAGCAAATCTTCGACACACAGGGTGGGTGAGCAGTTCTTC. Translated: CASSKSSTHRVGEQFF.